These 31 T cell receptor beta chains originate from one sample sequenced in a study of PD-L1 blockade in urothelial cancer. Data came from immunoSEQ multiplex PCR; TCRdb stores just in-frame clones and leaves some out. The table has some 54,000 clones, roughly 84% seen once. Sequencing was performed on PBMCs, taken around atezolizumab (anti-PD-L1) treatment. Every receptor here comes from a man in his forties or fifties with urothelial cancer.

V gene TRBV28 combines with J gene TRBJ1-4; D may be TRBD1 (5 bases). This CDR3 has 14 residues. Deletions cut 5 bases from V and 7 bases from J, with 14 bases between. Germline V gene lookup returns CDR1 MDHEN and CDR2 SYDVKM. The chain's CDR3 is CASSPPGKGEKLFF. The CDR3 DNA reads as TGTGCCAGCAGTCCCCCAGGGAAGGGTGAAAAACTGTTTTTT.

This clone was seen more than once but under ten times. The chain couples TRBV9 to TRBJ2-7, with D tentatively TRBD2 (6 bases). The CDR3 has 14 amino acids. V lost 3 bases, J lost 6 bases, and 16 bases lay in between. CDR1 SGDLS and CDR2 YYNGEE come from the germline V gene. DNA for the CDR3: TGTGCCAGCAGCGCCGGCGGGATCCCCCTCGAGCAGTACTTC. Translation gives CASSAGGIPLEQYF.

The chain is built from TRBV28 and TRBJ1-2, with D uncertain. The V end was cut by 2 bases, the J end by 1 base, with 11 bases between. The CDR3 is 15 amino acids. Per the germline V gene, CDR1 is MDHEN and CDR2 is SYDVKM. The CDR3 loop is CASSLARSLNYGYTF. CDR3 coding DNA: TGTGCCAGCAGTTTAGCTCGGAGCCTTAACTATGGCTACACCTTC.

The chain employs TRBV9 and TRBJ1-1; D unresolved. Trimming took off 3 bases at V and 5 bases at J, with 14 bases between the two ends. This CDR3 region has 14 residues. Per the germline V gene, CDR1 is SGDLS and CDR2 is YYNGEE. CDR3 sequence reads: CASSATEGRTEAFF. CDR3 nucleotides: TGTGCCAGCAGCGCTACAGAGGGTAGGACTGAAGCTTTCTTT.

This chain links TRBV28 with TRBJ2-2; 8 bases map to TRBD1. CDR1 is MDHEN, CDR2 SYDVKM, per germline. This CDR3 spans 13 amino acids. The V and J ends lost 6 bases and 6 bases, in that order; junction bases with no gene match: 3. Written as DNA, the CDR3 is TGTGCCAGCAGGTTACAGGGGGCCGGGGAGCTGTTTTTT. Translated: CASRLQGAGELFF.

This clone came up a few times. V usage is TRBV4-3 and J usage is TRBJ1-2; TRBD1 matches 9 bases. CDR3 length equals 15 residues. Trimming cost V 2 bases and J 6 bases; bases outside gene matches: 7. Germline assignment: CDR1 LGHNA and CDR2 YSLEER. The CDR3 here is CASSQLQGAVDGYTF. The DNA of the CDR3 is TGCGCCAGCAGCCAACTACAGGGGGCCGTCGATGGCTACACCTTC.

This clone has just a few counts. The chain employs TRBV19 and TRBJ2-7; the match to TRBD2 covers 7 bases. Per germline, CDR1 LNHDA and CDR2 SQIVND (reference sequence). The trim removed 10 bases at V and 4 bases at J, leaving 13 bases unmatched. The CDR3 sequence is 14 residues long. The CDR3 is CATSRDYGNYEQYF. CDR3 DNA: TGTGCCACTAGCCGGGACTACGGAAATTACGAGCAGTACTTC.

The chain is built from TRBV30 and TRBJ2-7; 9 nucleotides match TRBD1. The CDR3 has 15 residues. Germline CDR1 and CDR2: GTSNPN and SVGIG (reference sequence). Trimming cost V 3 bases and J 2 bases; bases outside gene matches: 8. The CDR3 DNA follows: TGTGCCTGGAGGAATACCGGGACAGGGACCTACGAGCAGTACTTC. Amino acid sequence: CAWRNTGTGTYEQYF.

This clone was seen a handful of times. DNA for the CDR3: TGTGCCAGCACGAGATTAGCGGGAGGGAGCCCCGGGGAGCTGTTTTTT. Residues: CASTRLAGGSPGELFF. This chain joins TRBV7-3 and TRBJ2-2, with TRBD2 matching over 11 bases. In germline, CDR1 is SGHTA, CDR2 FQGTGA. This CDR3 is 16 amino acids long. V lost 7 bases, J lost 6 bases, and 10 bases stayed unmatched.

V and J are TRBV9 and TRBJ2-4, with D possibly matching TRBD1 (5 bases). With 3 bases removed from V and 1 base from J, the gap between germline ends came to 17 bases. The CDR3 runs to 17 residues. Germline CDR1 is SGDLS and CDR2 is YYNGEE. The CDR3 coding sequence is TGTGCCAGCAGCGCCCTCAGGGATACCAGCGCCAAAAACATTCAGTACTTC. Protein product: CASSALRDTSAKNIQYF.

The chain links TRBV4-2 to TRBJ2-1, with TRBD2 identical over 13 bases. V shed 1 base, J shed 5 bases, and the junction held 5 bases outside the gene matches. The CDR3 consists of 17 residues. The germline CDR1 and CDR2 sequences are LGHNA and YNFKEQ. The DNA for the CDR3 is TGTGCCAGCAGCCAAGTACTAGCGGGAGGGCCTAACAATGAGCAGTTCTTC. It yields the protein CASSQVLAGGPNNEQFF.

CDR3 sequence (DNA): TGTGCCAGCAGCTTTGGAGGGATGGGAGATACGCAGTATTTT. Protein product: CASSFGGMGDTQYF. The chain carries TRBV7-2 and TRBJ2-3, with D maybe TRBD2 (6 bases). The V gene lost 3 bases and the J gene lost 5 bases, with 12 bases spanning the gap. Germline V lookup: CDR1 SGHTA, CDR2 FQGNSA. CDR3 size: 14 residues. Full variable domain (rest looked up from reference TRBV7-2 and TRBJ2-3): GAGVSQSPSNKVTEKGKDVELRCDPISGHTALYWYRQSLGQGLEFLIYFQGNSAPDKSGLPSDRFSAERTGGSVSTLTIQRTQQEDSAVYLCASSFGGMGDTQYFGPGTRLTVL.

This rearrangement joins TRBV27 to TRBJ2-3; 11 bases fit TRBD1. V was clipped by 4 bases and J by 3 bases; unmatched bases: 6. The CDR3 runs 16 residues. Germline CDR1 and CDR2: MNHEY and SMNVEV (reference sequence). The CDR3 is CASSSWDRGDTDTQYF. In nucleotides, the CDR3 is TGTGCCAGCAGTTCCTGGGACAGGGGGGATACAGATACGCAGTATTTT.

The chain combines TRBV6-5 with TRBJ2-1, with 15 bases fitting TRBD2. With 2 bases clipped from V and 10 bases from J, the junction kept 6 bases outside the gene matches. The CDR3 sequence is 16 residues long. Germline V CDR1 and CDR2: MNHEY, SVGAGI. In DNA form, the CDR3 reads TGTGCCAGCAGTTACCGGACTAGCGGGAGGGAGAGAGAGCAGTTCTTC. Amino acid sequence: CASSYRTSGREREQFF.

The CDR3 loop reads CASSPGLATLLGNEQFF. CDR3 DNA: TGTGCCAGCAGTCCCGGACTAGCGACCCTCCTAGGGAATGAGCAGTTCTTC. The genes are TRBV2 and TRBJ2-1; 9 bases align to TRBD2. CDR1 is SNHLY and CDR2 is FYNNEI in the germline V gene. Trimming at V came to 5 bases and at J to 7 bases, leaving 15 bases not matched to a gene. This CDR3 comprises 17 residues. Filled out from reference TRBV2 and TRBJ2-1, the complete variable domain reads EPEVTQTPSHQVTQMGQEVILRCVPISNHLYFYWYRQILGQKVEFLVSFYNNEISEKSEIFDDQFSVERPDGSNFTLKIRSTKLEDSAMYFCASSPGLATLLGNEQFFGPGTRLTVL.

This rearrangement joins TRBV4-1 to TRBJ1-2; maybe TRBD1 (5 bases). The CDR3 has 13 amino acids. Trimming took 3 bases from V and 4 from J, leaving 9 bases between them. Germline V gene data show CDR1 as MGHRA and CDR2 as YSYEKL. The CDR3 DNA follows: TGCGCCAGCAGCCAGGGGCCGGGCTATGGCTACACCTTC. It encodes CASSQGPGYGYTF.

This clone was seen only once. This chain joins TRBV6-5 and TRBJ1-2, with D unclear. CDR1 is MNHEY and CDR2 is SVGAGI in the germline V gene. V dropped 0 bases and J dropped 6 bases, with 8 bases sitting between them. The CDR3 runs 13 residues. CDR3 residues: CASSYSWSDGYTF. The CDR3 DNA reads TGTGCCAGCAGTTACTCCTGGTCAGATGGCTACACCTTC.

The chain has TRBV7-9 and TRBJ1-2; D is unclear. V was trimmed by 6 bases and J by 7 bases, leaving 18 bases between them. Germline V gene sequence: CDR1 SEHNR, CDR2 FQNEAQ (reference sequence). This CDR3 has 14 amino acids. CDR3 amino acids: CASRSATSDSGYTF. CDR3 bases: TGTGCCAGCAGGAGTGCCACTTCAGACTCTGGCTACACCTTC.

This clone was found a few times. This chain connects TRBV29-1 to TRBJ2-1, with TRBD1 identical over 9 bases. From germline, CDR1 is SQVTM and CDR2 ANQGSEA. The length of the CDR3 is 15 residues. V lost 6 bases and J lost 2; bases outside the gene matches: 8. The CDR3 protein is CSVSPRDRAYNEQFF. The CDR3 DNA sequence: TGCAGCGTAAGCCCTAGGGACAGGGCCTACAATGAGCAGTTCTTC.

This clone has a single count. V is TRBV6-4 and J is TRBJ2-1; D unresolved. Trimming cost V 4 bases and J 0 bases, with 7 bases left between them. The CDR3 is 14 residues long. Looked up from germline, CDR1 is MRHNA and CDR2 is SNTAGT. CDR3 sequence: CASSARSSYNEQFF. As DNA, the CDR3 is TGTGCCAGCAGTGCACGGAGCTCCTACAATGAGCAGTTCTTC.

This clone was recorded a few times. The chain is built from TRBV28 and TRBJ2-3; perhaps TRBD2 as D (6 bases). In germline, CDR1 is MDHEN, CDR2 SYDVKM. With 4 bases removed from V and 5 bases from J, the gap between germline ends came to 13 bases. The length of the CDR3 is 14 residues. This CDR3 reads CASSSERVKDTQYF. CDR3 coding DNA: TGTGCCAGCAGTTCCGAGCGGGTTAAAGATACGCAGTATTTT.

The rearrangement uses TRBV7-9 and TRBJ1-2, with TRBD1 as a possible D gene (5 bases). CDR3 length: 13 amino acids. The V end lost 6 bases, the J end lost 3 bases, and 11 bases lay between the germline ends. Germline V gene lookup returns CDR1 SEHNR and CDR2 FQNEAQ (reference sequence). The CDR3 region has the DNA TGTGCCAGCAGGCCAGGGAAGGACTATGGCTACACCTTC. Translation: CASRPGKDYGYTF.

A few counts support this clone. CDR3 coding DNA: TGTGCCAGCAGTTACGGAGGGAGACGAGAAGCTTTCTTT. It is translated as CASSYGGRREAFF. V usage is TRBV6-5 and J usage is TRBJ1-1; no firm D call. This CDR3 region has 13 residues. Germline V gives CDR1 MNHEY, CDR2 SVGAGI. V lost 2 bases to trimming and J lost 8 bases, with 12 bases between them.

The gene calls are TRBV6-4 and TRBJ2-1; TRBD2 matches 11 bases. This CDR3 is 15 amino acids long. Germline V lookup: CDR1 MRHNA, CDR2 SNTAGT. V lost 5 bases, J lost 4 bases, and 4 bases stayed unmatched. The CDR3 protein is CASSHSGRGYNEQFF. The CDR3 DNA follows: TGTGCCAGCAGTCATAGCGGGAGGGGTTACAATGAGCAGTTCTTC.

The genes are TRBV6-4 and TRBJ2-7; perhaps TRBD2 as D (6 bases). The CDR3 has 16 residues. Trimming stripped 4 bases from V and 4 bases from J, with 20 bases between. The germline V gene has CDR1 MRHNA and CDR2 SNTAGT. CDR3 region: CASSGKRASERYEQYF. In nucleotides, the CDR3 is TGTGCCAGCAGTGGAAAGAGGGCTAGCGAGAGGTACGAGCAGTACTTC.

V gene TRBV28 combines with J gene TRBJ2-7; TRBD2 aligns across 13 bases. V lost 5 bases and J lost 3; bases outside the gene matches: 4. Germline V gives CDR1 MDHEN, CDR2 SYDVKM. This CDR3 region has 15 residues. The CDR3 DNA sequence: TGTGCCAGCAGTCGGACTAGCGGGAGTTTCTACGAGCAGTACTTC. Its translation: CASSRTSGSFYEQYF.

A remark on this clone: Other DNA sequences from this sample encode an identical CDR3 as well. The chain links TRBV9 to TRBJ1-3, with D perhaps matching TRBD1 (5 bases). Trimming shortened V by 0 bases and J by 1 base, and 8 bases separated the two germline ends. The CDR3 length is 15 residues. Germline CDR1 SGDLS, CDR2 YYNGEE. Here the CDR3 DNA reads TGTGCCAGCAGCGTAGGTCAGGGATCTGGAAACACCATATATTTT. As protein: CASSVGQGSGNTIYF.

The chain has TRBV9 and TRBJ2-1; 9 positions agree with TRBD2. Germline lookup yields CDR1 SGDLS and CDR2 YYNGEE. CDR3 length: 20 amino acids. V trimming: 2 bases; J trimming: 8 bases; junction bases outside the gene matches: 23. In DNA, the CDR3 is TGTGCCAGCAGCGTTCACCAGGGGGTGGCGGGAGGGCCAGAAGTGTATGAGCAGTTCTTC. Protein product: CASSVHQGVAGGPEVYEQFF.

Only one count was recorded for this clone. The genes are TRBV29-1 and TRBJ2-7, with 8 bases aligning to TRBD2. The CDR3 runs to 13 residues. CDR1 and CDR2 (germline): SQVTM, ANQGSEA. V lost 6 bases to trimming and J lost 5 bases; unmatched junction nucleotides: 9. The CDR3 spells CSVRAGVRNEQYF. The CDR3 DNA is TGCAGCGTCCGAGCGGGAGTGAGGAACGAGCAGTACTTC.

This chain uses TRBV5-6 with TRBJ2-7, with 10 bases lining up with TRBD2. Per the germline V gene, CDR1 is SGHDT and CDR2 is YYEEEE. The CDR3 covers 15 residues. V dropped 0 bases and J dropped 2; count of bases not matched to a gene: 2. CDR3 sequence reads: CASSLVLAGAYEQYF. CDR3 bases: TGTGCCAGCAGCTTGGTCCTAGCGGGGGCCTACGAGCAGTACTTC.

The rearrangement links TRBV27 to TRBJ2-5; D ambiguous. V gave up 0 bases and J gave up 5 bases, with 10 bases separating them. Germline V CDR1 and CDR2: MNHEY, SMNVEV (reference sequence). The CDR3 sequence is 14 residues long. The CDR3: CASSLSRSWETQYF. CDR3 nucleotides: TGTGCCAGCAGTTTATCACGGTCTTGGGAGACCCAGTACTTC.